This TCR beta chain comes out of a study of monozygotic twins with inflammatory bowel disease. Study-wide findings and caveats: Twins classed as concordant or discordant showed no difference in repertoire similarity, possibly from limited power. Immunosuppressive treatment differences may have increased patient repertoire variability. Against healthy co-twins, IBD patients had lower TCRbeta diversity (measured by inverse Simpson).

Template-switch reactions added UMIs with a 6-nucleotide sample barcode. For each CDR3 protein, TCRdb gives one entry from its re-call of the 5' RACE reads, without DNA. The sample totals over 110,000 distinct CDR3 sequences. This CDR3 spans 14 amino acids. Germline CDR1 reads SGHTA; CDR2 reads FQGNSA. For this clonotype: Its specificity is not known.

The source is a human donor with ulcerative colitis or Crohn's disease, or a healthy co-twin of an affected twin (not recorded which). The sample taken for sequencing was blood. The chain uses TRBV7-2 and TRBJ1-5; TCRdb's D call of TRBD1 is untestable without DNA. CDR3: CASSRGGGWQPQHF.